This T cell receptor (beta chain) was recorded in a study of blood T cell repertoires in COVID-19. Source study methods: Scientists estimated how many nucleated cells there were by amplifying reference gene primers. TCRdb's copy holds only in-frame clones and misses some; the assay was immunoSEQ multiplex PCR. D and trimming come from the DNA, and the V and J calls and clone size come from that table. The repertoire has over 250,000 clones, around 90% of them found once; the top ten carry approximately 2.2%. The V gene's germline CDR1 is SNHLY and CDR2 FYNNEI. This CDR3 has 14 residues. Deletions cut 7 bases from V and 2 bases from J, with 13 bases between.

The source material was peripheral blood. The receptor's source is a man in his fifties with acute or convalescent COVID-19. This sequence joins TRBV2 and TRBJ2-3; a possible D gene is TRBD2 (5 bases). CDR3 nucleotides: TGTGCCAGCACTCTGGACTCTATCACAGATACGCAGTATTTT. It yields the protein CASTLDSITDTQYF.